These 25 T cell receptor beta chains came from one sample sequenced in a study of control samples from healthy donors and cancer patients. Some clones are missing from TCRdb's copy, which holds only in-frame ones; the method was immunoSEQ multiplex PCR. The sample contains roughly 55,000 clones, approximately 86% of which appear only once. Material for sequencing was blood. These receptors all stem from a man in his forties or fifties in good health.

The chain joins TRBV19 to TRBJ1-5, with D perhaps matching TRBD1 (5 bases). From germline, CDR1 is LNHDA and CDR2 SQIVND (reference sequence). V shed 7 bases and J shed 2 bases, with 21 bases lying between them. The CDR3 has 17 amino acids. DNA of the CDR3: TGTGCCAGTACCGATGGGGTGGGGGAGAGGGGCAATCAGCCCCAGCATTTT. Amino acids: CASTDGVGERGNQPQHF.

CDR3: CASSRDREQPQHF. CDR3 nucleotide sequence: TGTGCCAGTAGTAGAGACAGGGAGCAGCCCCAGCATTTT. This sequence joins TRBV19 and TRBJ1-5, with TRBD1 identical over 7 bases. This CDR3 spans 13 amino acids. Germline V gene lookup returns CDR1 LNHDA and CDR2 SQIVND (reference sequence). Unmatched junction bases numbered 4, after V lost 4 bases and J lost 7 bases. Looking up the rest from reference TRBV19 and TRBJ1-5 gives the full variable domain: DGGITQSPKYLFRKEGQNVTLSCEQNLNHDAMYWYRQDPGQGLRLIYYSQIVNDFQKGDIAEGYSVSREKKESFPLTVTSAQKNPTAFYLCASSRDREQPQHFGDGTRLSIL.

This clone turned up a few times. The chain recombines TRBV28 with TRBJ2-1; D gene uncertain. Trimming stripped 3 bases from V and 5 bases from J, with 8 bases between. The germline CDR1 and CDR2 sequences are MDHEN and SYDVKM. The CDR3 has 13 residues. The CDR3 is CASSFLLNNEQFF. The CDR3 DNA is TGTGCCAGCAGTTTCCTCCTTAACAATGAGCAGTTCTTC.

The rearrangement links TRBV6-1 to TRBJ2-1, with D possibly being TRBD1 (5 bases). Germline V gene lookup returns CDR1 MNHNS and CDR2 SASEGT. Trimming cost V 3 bases and J 5 bases, with 14 bases left between them. The CDR3 contains 15 residues. CDR3 coding DNA: TGTGCCAGCAGTGAGCAGCAAAGGGGCCACAATGAGCAGTTCTTC. Translation: CASSEQQRGHNEQFF.

The V call is TRBV5-6, the J call TRBJ2-7, with D possibly being TRBD2 (5 bases). The CDR3 runs to 16 residues. V lost 1 base and J lost 3, with 17 bases in between. In germline, CDR1 is SGHDT, CDR2 YYEEEE. The CDR3 is CASSLLDPLRVYEQYF. The CDR3 nucleotides read TGTGCCAGCAGCTTGCTCGACCCCTTGAGGGTCTACGAGCAGTACTTC.

This chain links TRBV18 with TRBJ2-2; 9 bases are shared with TRBD1. Unmatched junction bases numbered 6, after V lost 3 bases and J lost 7 bases. CDR1 and CDR2 (germline): KGHSH, LQKENI. This CDR3 spans 15 amino acids. In nucleotides, the CDR3 is TGTGCCAGCTCACCCGGACAGGGGAGAATCGGGGAGCTGTTTTTT. This encodes CASSPGQGRIGELFF.

The V call is TRBV7-2, the J call TRBJ1-6; 8 positions agree with TRBD1. Per germline, CDR1 SGHTA and CDR2 FQGNSA. This CDR3 contains 15 residues. V lost 0 bases to trimming and J lost 6 bases; unmatched junction nucleotides: 1. CDR3 amino acids: CASSLAGQANSPLHF. The DNA for the CDR3 is TGTGCCAGCAGCTTAGCGGGACAGGCTAATTCACCCCTCCACTTT. The full variable domain, with the rest looked up from reference TRBV7-2 and TRBJ1-6, is GAGVSQSPSNKVTEKGKDVELRCDPISGHTALYWYRQSLGQGLEFLIYFQGNSAPDKSGLPSDRFSAERTGGSVSTLTIQRTQQEDSAVYLCASSLAGQANSPLHFGNGTRLTVT.

The CDR3 coding sequence is TGTGCCTGGACATACACTTCCTACGAGCAGTACTTC. The encoded protein is CAWTYTSYEQYF. The chain combines TRBV30 with TRBJ2-7; D is unclear. This CDR3 is built from 12 residues. Trimming removed 4 bases from V and 1 base from J, with 8 bases in between. The germline V gene encodes CDR1 GTSNPN and CDR2 SVGIG (reference sequence).

The chain uses TRBV28 and TRBJ2-2, with a weak D call TRBD2 (5 bases). There are 16 residues in the CDR3. Looked up from germline, CDR1 is MDHEN and CDR2 is SYDVKM. The V end was cut by 1 base, the J end by 2 bases, with 11 bases between. DNA of the CDR3: TGTGCCAGCAGTTTATACGGGGTATTCAACACCGGGGAGCTGTTTTTT. It translates to CASSLYGVFNTGELFF.

This clone occurred a few times. The rearrangement links TRBV10-1 to TRBJ2-7; TRBD1 might be the D (5 bases). Trimming cost V 0 bases and J 0 bases, with 9 bases left between them. The CDR3 extends over 15 amino acids. The germline V gene has CDR1 WNHNN and CDR2 SYGVQD (reference sequence). The CDR3 DNA sequence: TGCGCCAGCAGTGAGTCCGACGACAGCTCCTACGAGCAGTACTTC. Protein: CASSESDDSSYEQYF.

The V gene is TRBV7-3, the J gene TRBJ2-1, with 9 bases matching TRBD2. CDR3 size: 12 residues. Germline CDR1 SGHTA, CDR2 FQGTGA. The J segment lost 12 bases and the V segment lost 4 bases, leaving 4 bases of the junction unmatched. CDR3 bases: TGTGCCAGCAGCTCAACGCGGGAGGGGCAGTTCTTC. Encoded protein: CASSSTREGQFF.

V usage is TRBV30 and J usage is TRBJ1-2; D not resolved. CDR3 length equals 15 residues. V lost 3 bases, J lost 4 bases, and 18 bases lay in between. In germline, CDR1 is GTSNPN, CDR2 SVGIG (reference sequence). The CDR3 spells CAWSGGLGLGYGYTF. The DNA of the CDR3 is TGTGCCTGGAGCGGCGGCCTGGGGTTAGGCTATGGCTACACCTTC.

The J gene is TRBJ2-7, the V gene TRBV11-1; D perhaps matches TRBD1 (6 bases). The germline V gene has CDR1 SGHAT and CDR2 FQDESV (reference sequence). V was trimmed by 1 base and J by 0 bases, leaving 13 bases between them. This CDR3 is built from 16 residues. The CDR3 loop reads CASSLEDRGSSYEQYF. CDR3 in DNA: TGTGCCAGCAGCTTAGAGGACAGAGGAAGCTCCTACGAGCAGTACTTC.

The chain links TRBV5-1 to TRBJ1-3, with TRBD1 matching 8 bases. Germline V gives CDR1 SGHRS, CDR2 YFSETQ. This CDR3 has 14 amino acids. V lost 4 bases, J lost 4 bases, and 4 bases stayed unmatched. The CDR3 DNA reads as TGCGCCAGCAGCCTGGACAGGGACGGAAACACCATATATTTT. The encoded protein is CASSLDRDGNTIYF.

The chain joins TRBV28 to TRBJ2-1; 7 bases are a match to TRBD1. V was pared by 6 bases and J by 9 bases, with 8 bases of the junction left unmatched. Germline V gene sequence: CDR1 MDHEN, CDR2 SYDVKM. This CDR3 has 13 residues. The CDR3 reads CASSRGGTGEQFF. Here the CDR3 DNA reads TGTGCCAGCAGCAGAGGGGGCACAGGTGAGCAGTTCTTC.

The table lists this clone with a few counts. As DNA, the CDR3 is TGTGCCAGCAGTTACGGTCTCACAGGGGGCACAGATACGCAGTATTTT. Protein product: CASSYGLTGGTDTQYF. The chain joins TRBV6-5 to TRBJ2-3; TRBD1 agrees at 7 bases. The CDR3 is made up of 16 amino acids. Germline loops: CDR1 MNHEY, CDR2 SVGAGI. V trimming: 2 bases; J trimming: 1 base; junction bases outside the gene matches: 6.

This clone was seen a single time. The V call is TRBV18, the J call TRBJ2-3, with 12 bases identical to TRBD2. CDR1 is KGHSH and CDR2 is LQKENI in the germline V gene. This CDR3 contains 16 residues. Losses at the gene ends were 2 bases for V and 5 bases for J; bases not matched to a gene: 5. The CDR3: CASSPLTSGSGDTQYF. The CDR3 DNA is TGTGCCAGCTCACCATTGACTAGCGGGAGCGGAGATACGCAGTATTTT.

The chain couples TRBV27 to TRBJ2-5; possible D gene TRBD1, 6 bases. Germline lookup yields CDR1 MNHEY and CDR2 SMNVEV (reference sequence). The CDR3 extends over 14 amino acids. Trimming took 3 bases from V and 5 from J, leaving 13 bases between them. The CDR3 DNA reads TGTGCCAGCAGTTTTCAGGGGAGTCGGGAGACCCAGTACTTC. Translated: CASSFQGSRETQYF.

The table lists this clone with a count of one. The chain carries TRBV2 and TRBJ2-1, with no clear D. Deletions cut 6 bases from V and 6 bases from J, with 3 bases between. This CDR3 has 10 residues. Germline V gene data show CDR1 as SNHLY and CDR2 as FYNNEI. The CDR3 DNA reads TGTGCCAGCAGCCGCAATGAGCAGTTCTTC. Encoded protein: CASSRNEQFF.

The chain uses TRBV27 and TRBJ1-5, with D possibly matching TRBD1 (5 bases). The CDR3 runs 15 residues. With 1 base removed from V and 6 bases from J, the gap between germline ends came to 13 bases. Germline CDR1 and CDR2: MNHEY and SMNVEV (reference sequence). CDR3: CASSLFQGEGQPQHF. The CDR3 DNA follows: TGTGCCAGCAGTTTATTCCAGGGAGAAGGTCAGCCCCAGCATTTT.

The chain has TRBV4-1 and TRBJ1-4; no clear D. V lost 2 bases to trimming and J lost 7 bases, with 14 bases between them. The germline gives CDR1 MGHRA, CDR2 YSYEKL. This CDR3 is 15 amino acids long. In nucleotides, the CDR3 is TGCGCCAGCAGCCAATCGGCCCAGGATGGTGAAAAACTGTTTTTT. It translates to CASSQSAQDGEKLFF.

The chain is built from TRBV20-1 and TRBJ2-7, with D uncertain. The V end was cut by 3 bases, the J end by 4 bases, with 7 bases between. The CDR3 has 11 amino acids. Germline V lookup: CDR1 DFQATT, CDR2 SNEGSKA (reference sequence). CDR3 loop: CSASPGYEQYF. The CDR3 DNA reads as TGCAGTGCTAGCCCAGGATACGAGCAGTACTTC.

This chain joins TRBV27 and TRBJ2-5, with a weak D call TRBD1 (5 bases). Trimming shortened V by 0 bases and J by 0 bases, and 8 bases separated the two germline ends. The CDR3 length is 15 residues. CDR1 is MNHEY, CDR2 SMNVEV, per germline (reference sequence). The CDR3 nucleotides read TGTGCCAGCAGTTTATCGAGACAGTACCAAGAGACCCAGTACTTC. Amino acids: CASSLSRQYQETQYF.

The chain combines TRBV6-5 with TRBJ1-3; D gene uncertain. Germline loops: CDR1 MNHEY, CDR2 SVGAGI. The CDR3 contains 15 residues. V dropped 6 bases and J dropped 4 bases, with 16 bases sitting between them. Written as DNA, the CDR3 is TGTGCCAGCAGCCCAGAATGGGGAGACGGAAACACCATATATTTT. Encoded protein: CASSPEWGDGNTIYF.

The chain carries TRBV15 and TRBJ1-5, with D tentatively TRBD1 (5 bases). Per germline, CDR1 LNHNV and CDR2 YYDKDF (reference sequence). V was shortened by 0 bases and J by 3 bases, with 12 bases between the two germline ends. The CDR3 spans 16 residues. The CDR3 loop reads CATSRDLTGLNQPQHF. CDR3 nucleotides: TGTGCCACCAGCAGAGATTTAACAGGCCTCAATCAGCCCCAGCATTTT. The full variable domain, rest sourced from reference TRBV15 and TRBJ1-5, is DAMVIQNPRYQVTQFGKPVTLSCSQTLNHNVMYWYQQKSSQAPKLLFHYYDKDFNNEADTPDNFQSRRPNTSFCFLDIRSPGLGDTAMYLCATSRDLTGLNQPQHFGDGTRLSIL.